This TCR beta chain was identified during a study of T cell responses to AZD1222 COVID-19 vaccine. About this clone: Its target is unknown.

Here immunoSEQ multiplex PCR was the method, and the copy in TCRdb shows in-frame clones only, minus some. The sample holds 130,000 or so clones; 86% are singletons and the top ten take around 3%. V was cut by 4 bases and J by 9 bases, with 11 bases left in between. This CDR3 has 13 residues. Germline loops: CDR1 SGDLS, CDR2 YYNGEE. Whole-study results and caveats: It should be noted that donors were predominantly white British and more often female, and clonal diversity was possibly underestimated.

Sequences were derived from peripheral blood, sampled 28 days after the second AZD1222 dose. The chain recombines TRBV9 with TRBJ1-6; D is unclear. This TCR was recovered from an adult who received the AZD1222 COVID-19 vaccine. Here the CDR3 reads CASSPQISSPLHF. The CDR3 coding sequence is TGTGCCAGCAGCCCCCAAATTAGTTCACCCCTCCACTTT.